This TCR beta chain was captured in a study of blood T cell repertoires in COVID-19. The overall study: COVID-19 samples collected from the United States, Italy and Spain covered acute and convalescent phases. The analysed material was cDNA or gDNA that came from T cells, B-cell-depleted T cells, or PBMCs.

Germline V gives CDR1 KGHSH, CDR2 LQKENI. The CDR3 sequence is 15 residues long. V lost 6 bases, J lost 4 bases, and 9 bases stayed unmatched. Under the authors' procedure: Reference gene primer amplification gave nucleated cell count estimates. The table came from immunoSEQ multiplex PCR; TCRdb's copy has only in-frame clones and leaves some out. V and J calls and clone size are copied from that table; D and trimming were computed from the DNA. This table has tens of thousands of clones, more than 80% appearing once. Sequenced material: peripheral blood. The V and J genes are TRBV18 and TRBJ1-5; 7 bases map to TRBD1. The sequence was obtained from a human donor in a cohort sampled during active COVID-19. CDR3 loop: CASSPQGQVNQPQHF. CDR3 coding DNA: TGTGCCAGCTCCCCCCAAGGACAGGTTAATCAGCCCCAGCATTTT.